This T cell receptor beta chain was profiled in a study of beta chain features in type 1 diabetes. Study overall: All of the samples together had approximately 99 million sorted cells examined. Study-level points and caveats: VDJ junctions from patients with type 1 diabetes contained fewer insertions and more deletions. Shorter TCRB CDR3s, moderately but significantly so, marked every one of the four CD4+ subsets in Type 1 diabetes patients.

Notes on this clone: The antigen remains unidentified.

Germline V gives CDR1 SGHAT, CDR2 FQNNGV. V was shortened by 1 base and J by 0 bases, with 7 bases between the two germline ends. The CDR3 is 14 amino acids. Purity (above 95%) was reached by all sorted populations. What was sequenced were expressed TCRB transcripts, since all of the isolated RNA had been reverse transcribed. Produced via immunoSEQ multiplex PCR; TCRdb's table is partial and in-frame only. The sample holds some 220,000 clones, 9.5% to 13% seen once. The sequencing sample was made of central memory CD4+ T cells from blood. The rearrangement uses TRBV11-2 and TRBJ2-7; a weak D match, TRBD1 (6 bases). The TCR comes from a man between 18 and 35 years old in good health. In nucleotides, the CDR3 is TGTGCCAGCAGCTTAGGGACAGCCTCCTACGAGCAGTACTTC. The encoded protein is CASSLGTASYEQYF. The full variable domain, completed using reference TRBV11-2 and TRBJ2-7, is EAGVAQSPRYKIIEKRQSVAFWCNPISGHATLYWYQQILGQGPKLLIQFQNNGVVDDSQLPKDRFSAERLKGVDSTLKIQPAKLEDSAVYLCASSLGTASYEQYFGPGTRLTVT.